The source of this T cell receptor beta chain is a study of OX40 agonist ivuxolimab in advanced cancers. TCRdb's table, derived via immunoSEQ multiplex PCR, lists solely in-frame clones and lacks some. This table has 75,000 or so clones, 84% appearing once. CDR3 length: 13 amino acids. Trimming pared 2 bases from V and 0 bases from J, leaving 6 bases between. Germline CDR1 is SGHNT and CDR2 is YYREEE (reference sequence). The chain recombines TRBV5-4 with TRBJ2-7; D gene ambiguous. Sequenced here: CD4+ or CD8+ T cells sorted from blood, sampled in a trial of the OX40 agonist ivuxolimab. The source of this sequence is an adult with an advanced solid tumor such as melanoma, head and neck, liver or kidney cancer. CDR3: CASSFWSSYEQYF. Here the CDR3 DNA reads TGTGCCAGCAGCTTCTGGAGCTCCTACGAGCAGTACTTC.